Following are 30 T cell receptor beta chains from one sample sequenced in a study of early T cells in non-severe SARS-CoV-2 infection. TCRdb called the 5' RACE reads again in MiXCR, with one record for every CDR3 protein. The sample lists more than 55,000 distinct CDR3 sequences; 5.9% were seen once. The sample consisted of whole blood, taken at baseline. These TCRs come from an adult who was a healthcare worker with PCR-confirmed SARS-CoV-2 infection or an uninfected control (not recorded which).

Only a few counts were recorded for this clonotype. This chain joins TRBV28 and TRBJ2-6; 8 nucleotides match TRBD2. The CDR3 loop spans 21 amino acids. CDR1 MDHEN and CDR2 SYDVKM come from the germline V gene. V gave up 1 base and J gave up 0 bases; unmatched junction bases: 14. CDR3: CASSLSQSGGRYSSGANVLTF. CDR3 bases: TGTGCCAGCAGTTTATCACAAAGCGGGGGCAGATACAGCTCTGGGGCCAACGTCCTGACTTTC.

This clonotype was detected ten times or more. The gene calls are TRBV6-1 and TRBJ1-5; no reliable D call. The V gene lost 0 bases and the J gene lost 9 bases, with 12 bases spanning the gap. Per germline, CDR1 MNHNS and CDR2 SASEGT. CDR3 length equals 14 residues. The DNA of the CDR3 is TGTGCCAGCAGTGAAGCGGGCGGCGGGTGGCCCCAGCATTTT. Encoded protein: CASSEAGGGWPQHF.

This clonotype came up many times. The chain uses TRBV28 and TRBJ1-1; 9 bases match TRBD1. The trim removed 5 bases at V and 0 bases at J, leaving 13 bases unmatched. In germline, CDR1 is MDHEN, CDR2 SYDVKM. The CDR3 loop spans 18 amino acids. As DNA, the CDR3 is TGTGCCAGCAGTCGTCGACAGGGGGTAAGGCGGGTGAACACTGAAGCTTTCTTT. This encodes CASSRRQGVRRVNTEAFF.

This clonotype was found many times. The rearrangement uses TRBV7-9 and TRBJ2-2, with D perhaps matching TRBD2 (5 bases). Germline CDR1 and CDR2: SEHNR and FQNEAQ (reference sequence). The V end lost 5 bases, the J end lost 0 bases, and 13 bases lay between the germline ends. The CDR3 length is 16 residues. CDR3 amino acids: CASSDRAVPNTGELFF. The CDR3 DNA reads TGTGCCAGCAGCGATAGAGCGGTTCCGAACACCGGGGAGCTGTTTTTT.

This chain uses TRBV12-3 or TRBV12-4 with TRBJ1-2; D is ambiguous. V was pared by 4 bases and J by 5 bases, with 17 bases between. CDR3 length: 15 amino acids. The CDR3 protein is CASSSSGLTSYGYTF. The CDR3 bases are TGTGCCAGCAGTTCCTCCGGACTAACTAGTTATGGCTACACCTTC.

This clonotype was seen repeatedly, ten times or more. The CDR3 region has the DNA TGTGCCAGCAGCCCCGGAATTACCCCCTACGAGCAGTACTTC. It translates to CASSPGITPYEQYF. This chain connects TRBV5-4 to TRBJ2-7; D unclear. V was trimmed by 4 bases and J by 2 bases, leaving 13 bases between them. Germline-derived CDR1 and CDR2 are SGHNT and YYREEE (reference sequence). The CDR3 extends over 14 amino acids.

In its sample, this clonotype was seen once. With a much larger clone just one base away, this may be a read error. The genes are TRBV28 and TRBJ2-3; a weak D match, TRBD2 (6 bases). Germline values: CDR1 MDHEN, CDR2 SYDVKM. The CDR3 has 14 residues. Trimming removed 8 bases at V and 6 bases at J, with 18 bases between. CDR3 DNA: TGTGCCAGCGGCGTTCCGGGAGAGTTGGATACGCAGTATTTT. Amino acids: CASGVPGELDTQYF.

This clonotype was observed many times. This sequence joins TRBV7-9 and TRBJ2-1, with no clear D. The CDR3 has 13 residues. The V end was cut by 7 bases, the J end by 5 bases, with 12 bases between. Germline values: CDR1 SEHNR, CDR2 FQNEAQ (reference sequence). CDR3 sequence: CASTRPTDNEQFF. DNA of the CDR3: TGTGCCAGCACCCGACCCACCGACAATGAGCAGTTCTTC.

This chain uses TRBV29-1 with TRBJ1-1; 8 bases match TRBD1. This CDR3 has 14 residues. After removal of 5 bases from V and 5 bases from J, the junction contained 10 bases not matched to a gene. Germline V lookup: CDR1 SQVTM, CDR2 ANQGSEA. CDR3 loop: CSVRPTGGGTEAFF. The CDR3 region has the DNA TGCAGCGTTCGCCCCACAGGGGGAGGTACTGAAGCTTTCTTT.

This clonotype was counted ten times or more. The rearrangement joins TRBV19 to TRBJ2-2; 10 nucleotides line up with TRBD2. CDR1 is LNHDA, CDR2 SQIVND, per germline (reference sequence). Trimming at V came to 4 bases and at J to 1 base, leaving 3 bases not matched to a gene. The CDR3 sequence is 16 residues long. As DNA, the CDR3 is TGTGCCAGTAGTACCAGGACTAGCGGGAACACCGGGGAGCTGTTTTTT. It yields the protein CASSTRTSGNTGELFF.

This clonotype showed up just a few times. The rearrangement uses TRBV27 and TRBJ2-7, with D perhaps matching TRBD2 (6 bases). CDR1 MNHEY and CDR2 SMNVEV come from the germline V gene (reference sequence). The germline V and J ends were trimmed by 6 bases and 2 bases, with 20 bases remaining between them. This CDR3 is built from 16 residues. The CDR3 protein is CASSPPRRGRPYEQYF. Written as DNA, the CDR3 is TGTGCCAGCAGCCCTCCGCGGCGGGGTCGGCCCTACGAGCAGTACTTC.

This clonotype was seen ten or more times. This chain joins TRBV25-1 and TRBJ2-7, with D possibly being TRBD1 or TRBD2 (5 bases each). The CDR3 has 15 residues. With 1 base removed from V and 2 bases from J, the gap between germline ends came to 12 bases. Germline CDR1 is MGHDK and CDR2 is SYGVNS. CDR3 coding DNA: TGTGCCAGCAGTGAATTTGGGGGACCGGCCTACGAGCAGTACTTC. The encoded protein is CASSEFGGPAYEQYF.

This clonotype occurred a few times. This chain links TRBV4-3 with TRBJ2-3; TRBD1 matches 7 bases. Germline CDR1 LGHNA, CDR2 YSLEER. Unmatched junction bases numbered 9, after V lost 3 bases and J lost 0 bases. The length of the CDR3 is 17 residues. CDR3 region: CASSQEQGLTSTDTQYF. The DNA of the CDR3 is TGCGCCAGCAGCCAGGAACAGGGGCTAACTAGCACAGATACGCAGTATTTT.

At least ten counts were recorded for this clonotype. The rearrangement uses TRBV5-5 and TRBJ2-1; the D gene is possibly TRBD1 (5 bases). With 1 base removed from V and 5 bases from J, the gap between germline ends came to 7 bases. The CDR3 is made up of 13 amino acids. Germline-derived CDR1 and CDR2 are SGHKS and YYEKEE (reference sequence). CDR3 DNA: TGTGCCAGCAGCTTGCAGGGTAACAATGAGCAGTTCTTC. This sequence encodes CASSLQGNNEQFF. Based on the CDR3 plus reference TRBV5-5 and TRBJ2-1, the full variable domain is DAGVTQSPTHLIKTRGQQVTLRCSPISGHKSVSWYQQVLGQGPQFIFQYYEKEERGRGNFPDRFSARQFPNYSSELNVNALLLGDSALYLCASSLQGNNEQFFGPGTRLTVL.

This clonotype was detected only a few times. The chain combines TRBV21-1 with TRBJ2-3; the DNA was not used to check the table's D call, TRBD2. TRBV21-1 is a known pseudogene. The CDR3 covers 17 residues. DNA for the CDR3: TGTGCCAGCAGCCCAATGACTAGCGGGAGCCCCACAGATACGCAGTATTTT. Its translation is CASSPMTSGSPTDTQYF.

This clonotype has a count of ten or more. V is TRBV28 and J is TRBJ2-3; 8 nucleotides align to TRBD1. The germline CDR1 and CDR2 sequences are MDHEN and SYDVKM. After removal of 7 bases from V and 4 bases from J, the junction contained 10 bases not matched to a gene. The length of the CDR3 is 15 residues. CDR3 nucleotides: TGTGCCAGCAAACACAGCAGGGGGCTCTCAGATACGCAGTATTTT. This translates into CASKHSRGLSDTQYF. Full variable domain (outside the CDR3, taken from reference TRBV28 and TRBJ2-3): DVKVTQSSRYLVKRTGEKVFLECVQDMDHENMFWYRQDPGLGLRLIYFSYDVKMKEKGDIPEGYSVSREKKERFSLILESASTNQTSMYLCASKHSRGLSDTQYFGPGTRLTVL.

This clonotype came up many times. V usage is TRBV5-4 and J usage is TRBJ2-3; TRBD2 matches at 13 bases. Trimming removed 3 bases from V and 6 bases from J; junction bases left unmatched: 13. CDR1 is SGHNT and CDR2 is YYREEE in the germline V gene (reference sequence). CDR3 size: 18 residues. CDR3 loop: CASSSPTSGRALLDTQYF. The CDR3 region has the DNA TGTGCCAGCAGCTCGCCTACTAGCGGGAGGGCCCTCCTTGATACGCAGTATTTT.

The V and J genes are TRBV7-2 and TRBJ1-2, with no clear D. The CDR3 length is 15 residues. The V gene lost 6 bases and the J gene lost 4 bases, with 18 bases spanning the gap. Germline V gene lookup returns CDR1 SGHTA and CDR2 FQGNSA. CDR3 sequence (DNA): TGTGCCAGCAGTCCCGGCAGAGGGTTAACCTATGGCTACACCTTC. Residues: CASSPGRGLTYGYTF.

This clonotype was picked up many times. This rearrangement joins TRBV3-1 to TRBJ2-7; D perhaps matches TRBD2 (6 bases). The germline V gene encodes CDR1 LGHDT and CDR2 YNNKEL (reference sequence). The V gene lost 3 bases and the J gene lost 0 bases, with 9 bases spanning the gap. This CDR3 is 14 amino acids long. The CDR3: CASSHAAGSYEQYF. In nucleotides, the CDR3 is TGTGCCAGCAGCCATGCAGCGGGCTCCTACGAGCAGTACTTC.

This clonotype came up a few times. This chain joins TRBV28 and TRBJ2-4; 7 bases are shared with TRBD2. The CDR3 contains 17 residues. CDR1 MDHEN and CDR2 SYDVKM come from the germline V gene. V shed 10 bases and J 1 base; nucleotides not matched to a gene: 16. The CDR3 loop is CATKPRGGVPAKNIQYF. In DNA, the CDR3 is TGTGCCACCAAGCCACGGGGAGGGGTGCCGGCCAAAAACATTCAGTACTTC.

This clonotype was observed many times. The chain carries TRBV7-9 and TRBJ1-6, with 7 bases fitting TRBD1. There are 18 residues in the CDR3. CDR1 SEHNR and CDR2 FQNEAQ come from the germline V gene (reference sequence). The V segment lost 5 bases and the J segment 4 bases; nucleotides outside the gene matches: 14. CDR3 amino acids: CASSPGQEIPPYNSPLHF. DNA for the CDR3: TGTGCCAGCAGCCCCGGACAGGAGATTCCCCCTTATAATTCACCCCTCCACTTT. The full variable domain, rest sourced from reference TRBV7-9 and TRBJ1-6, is DTGVSQNPRHKITKRGQNVTFRCDPISEHNRLYWYRQTLGQGPEFLTYFQNEAQLEKSRLLSDRFSAERPKGSFSTLEIQRTEQGDSAMYLCASSPGQEIPPYNSPLHFGNGTRLTVT.

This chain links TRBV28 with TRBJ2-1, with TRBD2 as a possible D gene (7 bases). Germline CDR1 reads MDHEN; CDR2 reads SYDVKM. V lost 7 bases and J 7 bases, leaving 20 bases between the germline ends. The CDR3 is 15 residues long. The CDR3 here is CASTWAGVGQNEQFF. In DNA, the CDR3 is TGTGCCAGCACCTGGGCGGGGGTTGGACAGAATGAGCAGTTCTTC.

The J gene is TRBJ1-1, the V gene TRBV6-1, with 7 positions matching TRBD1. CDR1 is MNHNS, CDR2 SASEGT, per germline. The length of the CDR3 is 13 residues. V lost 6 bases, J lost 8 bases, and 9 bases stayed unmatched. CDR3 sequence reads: CASSHDRDREAFF. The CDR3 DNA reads TGTGCCAGCAGCCACGACAGGGATCGAGAAGCTTTCTTT.

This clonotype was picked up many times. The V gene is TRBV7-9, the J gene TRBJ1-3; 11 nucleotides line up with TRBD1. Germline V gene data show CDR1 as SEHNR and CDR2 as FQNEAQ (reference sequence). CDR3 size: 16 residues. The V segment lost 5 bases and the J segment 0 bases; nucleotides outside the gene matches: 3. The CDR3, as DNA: TGTGCCAGCAGCCTAGGGACAGGGGGCTCTGGAAACACCATATATTTT. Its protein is CASSLGTGGSGNTIYF. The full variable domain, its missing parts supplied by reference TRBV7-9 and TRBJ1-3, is DTGVSQNPRHKITKRGQNVTFRCDPISEHNRLYWYRQTLGQGPEFLTYFQNEAQLEKSRLLSDRFSAERPKGSFSTLEIQRTEQGDSAMYLCASSLGTGGSGNTIYFGEGSWLTVV.

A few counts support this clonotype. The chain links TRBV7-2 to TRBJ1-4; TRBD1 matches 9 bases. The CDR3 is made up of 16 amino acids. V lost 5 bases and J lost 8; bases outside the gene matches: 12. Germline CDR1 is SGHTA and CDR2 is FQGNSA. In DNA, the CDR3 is TGTGCCAGCAGCAGGTTACCGGGACAGGGACGGGAAAAACTGTTTTTT. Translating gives CASSRLPGQGREKLFF.

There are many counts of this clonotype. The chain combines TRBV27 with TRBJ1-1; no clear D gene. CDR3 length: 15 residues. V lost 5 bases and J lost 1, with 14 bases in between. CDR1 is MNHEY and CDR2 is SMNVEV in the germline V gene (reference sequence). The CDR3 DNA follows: TGTGCCAGCAGTACAATTCCTACCAGGAACACTGAAGCTTTCTTT. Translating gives CASSTIPTRNTEAFF.

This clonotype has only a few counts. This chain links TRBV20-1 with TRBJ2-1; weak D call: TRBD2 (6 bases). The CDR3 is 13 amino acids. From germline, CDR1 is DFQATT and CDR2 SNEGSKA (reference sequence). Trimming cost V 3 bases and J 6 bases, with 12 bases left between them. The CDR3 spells CSASAGSLNEQFF. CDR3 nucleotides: TGCAGTGCTAGTGCCGGGAGTCTCAATGAGCAGTTCTTC.

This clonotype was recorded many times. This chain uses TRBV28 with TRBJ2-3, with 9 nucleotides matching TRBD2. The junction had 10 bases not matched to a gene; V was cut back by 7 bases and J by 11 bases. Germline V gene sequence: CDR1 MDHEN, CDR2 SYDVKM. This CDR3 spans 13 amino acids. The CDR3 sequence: CASMNSGSGLQYF. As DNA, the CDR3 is TGTGCCAGCATGAATAGCGGGAGCGGGTTGCAGTATTTT.

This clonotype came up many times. CDR3 sequence (DNA): TGTGCCAGCAGCTCCTATCGGGGCTGGGCGGGTGGCTACACCTTC. Residues: CASSSYRGWAGGYTF. This chain joins TRBV11-2 and TRBJ1-2; possible D gene TRBD1, 5 bases. This CDR3 has 15 residues. Germline V gene data show CDR1 as SGHAT and CDR2 as FQNNGV. The V end lost 4 bases, the J end lost 7 bases, and 19 bases lay between the germline ends. Combining the CDR3 with reference TRBV11-2 and TRBJ1-2 gives the whole variable domain EAGVAQSPRYKIIEKRQSVAFWCNPISGHATLYWYQQILGQGPKLLIQFQNNGVVDDSQLPKDRFSAERLKGVDSTLKIQPAKLEDSAVYLCASSSYRGWAGGYTFGSGTRLTVV.

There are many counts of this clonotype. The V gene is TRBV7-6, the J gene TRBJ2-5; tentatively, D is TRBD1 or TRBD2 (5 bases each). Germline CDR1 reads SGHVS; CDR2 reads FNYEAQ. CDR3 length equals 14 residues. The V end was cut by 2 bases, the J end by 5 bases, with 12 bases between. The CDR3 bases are TGTGCCAGCAGCTTAAACCCGGGGACGGAGACCCAGTACTTC. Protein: CASSLNPGTETQYF.